Each of the 26 T cell receptor beta chains below was sequenced from the same sample in a study of T cells after posttransplantation cyclophosphamide. Some clones are missing from TCRdb's copy, which holds only in-frame ones; the method was immunoSEQ multiplex PCR. The sample lists 45,000 to 65,000 clones, about 86% occurring once. The sample taken for sequencing was PBMCs. The receptor set was obtained from a man younger than 45 with a blood cancer, CMV-positive, and with a related stem cell donor.

The chain joins TRBV7-9 to TRBJ1-1, with D hard to call. This CDR3 is built from 14 residues. Germline CDR1 SEHNR, CDR2 FQNEAQ (reference sequence). Trimming took 2 bases from V and 7 from J, leaving 14 bases between them. The CDR3 bases are TGTGCCAGCAGCTTATACCCCAGTTCAGTTGAAGCTTTCTTT. Translating it yields CASSLYPSSVEAFF.

The chain joins TRBV5-1 to TRBJ2-1, with 7 positions matching TRBD1. The CDR3 consists of 17 residues. J gave up 7 bases and V 2 bases, and 15 bases lay outside the gene matches. Germline V gene data show CDR1 as SGHRS and CDR2 as YFSETQ. DNA for the CDR3: TGCGCCAGCAGCTTCACCCCACAGGGGCACGTCGTGAATGAGCAGTTCTTC. Protein sequence: CASSFTPQGHVVNEQFF.

This rearrangement joins TRBV6-5 to TRBJ2-5; possibly TRBD1 for D (7 bases). The CDR3 length is 13 residues. In germline, CDR1 is MNHEY, CDR2 SVGAGI. Trimming removed 6 bases at V and 5 bases at J, with 13 bases between. The CDR3 spells CASRRQGGETQYF. Here the CDR3 DNA reads TGTGCCAGCAGACGGCAGGGGGGCGAGACCCAGTACTTC.

The chain joins TRBV4-1 to TRBJ2-7; TRBD2 agrees at 9 bases. The ends lost 4 bases at V and 2 bases at J; junction bases unmatched: 6. Germline-derived CDR1 and CDR2 are MGHRA and YSYEKL. The CDR3 length is 15 residues. The CDR3 region is CASSPPSSGTYEQYF. The DNA of the CDR3 is TGCGCCAGCAGCCCACCATCTAGCGGGACCTACGAGCAGTACTTC.

J is TRBJ2-7 and V is TRBV7-3; D might be TRBD2 (5 bases). This CDR3 is 13 amino acids long. V lost 3 bases to trimming and J lost 4 bases, with 10 bases between them. Germline loops: CDR1 SGHTA, CDR2 FQGTGA. DNA for the CDR3: TGTGCCAGCAGCTTGGGAGAGGGATACGAGCAGTACTTC. Its translation is CASSLGEGYEQYF.

This clone was seen only a few times. The V and J genes are TRBV28 and TRBJ1-5; TRBD1 matches at 9 bases. V shed 7 bases, J shed 6 bases, and the junction held 10 bases outside the gene matches. This CDR3 region has 15 residues. Germline V lookup: CDR1 MDHEN, CDR2 SYDVKM. The CDR3 loop is CASNERDRVIQPQHF. DNA for the CDR3: TGTGCCAGCAACGAGAGGGACAGGGTCATTCAGCCCCAGCATTTT. The full variable domain, completed using reference TRBV28 and TRBJ1-5, is DVKVTQSSRYLVKRTGEKVFLECVQDMDHENMFWYRQDPGLGLRLIYFSYDVKMKEKGDIPEGYSVSREKKERFSLILESASTNQTSMYLCASNERDRVIQPQHFGDGTRLSIL.

This clone was counted a few times. This chain uses TRBV10-3 with TRBJ2-7; 10 positions match TRBD2. V was pared by 6 bases and J by 2 bases, with 7 bases of the junction left unmatched. CDR1 ENHRY and CDR2 SYGVKD come from the germline V gene. The CDR3 is made up of 15 amino acids. The DNA of the CDR3 is TGTGCCATCAGCAAAACTAGCGGGATTACCTACGAGCAGTACTTC. Its translation is CAISKTSGITYEQYF.

V usage is TRBV7-8 and J usage is TRBJ2-7; no clear D. The CDR3 spans 13 residues. Trimming stripped 5 bases from V and 2 bases from J, with 10 bases between. Germline CDR1 and CDR2: SGHVS and FQNEAQ. The CDR3 region has the DNA TGTGCCAGCAGCATAACCGAGGCCTACGAGCAGTACTTC. It is translated as CASSITEAYEQYF.

This rearrangement joins TRBV13 to TRBJ2-7, with TRBD1 identical over 7 bases. This CDR3 spans 14 amino acids. CDR1 is PRHDT and CDR2 is FYEKMQ in the germline V gene (reference sequence). Unmatched junction bases numbered 5, after V lost 4 bases and J lost 2 bases. The DNA for the CDR3 is TGTGCCAGCAGCTCCGGGACAGCCACCTACGAGCAGTACTTC. Its protein product is CASSSGTATYEQYF.

The J gene is TRBJ1-2, the V gene TRBV7-2, with 9 bases fitting TRBD1. This CDR3 comprises 15 residues. Germline V lookup: CDR1 SGHTA, CDR2 FQGNSA. J was trimmed by 7 bases and V by 5 bases; bases with no gene match: 11. CDR3 coding DNA: TGTGCCAGCAGCCCCGCTACGGGACAGGGAGGTGGCTACACCTTC. It yields the protein CASSPATGQGGGYTF.

The chain is built from TRBV5-1 and TRBJ1-2; D is unresolved. The germline gives CDR1 SGHRS, CDR2 YFSETQ. CDR3 length equals 14 residues. Trimming cost V 0 bases and J 5 bases, with 11 bases left between them. The CDR3 DNA is TGCGCCAGCAGCTTGGCCGGGAGAGAATATGGCTACACCTTC. Translation gives CASSLAGREYGYTF.

The chain joins TRBV19 to TRBJ2-3; D is possibly TRBD2 (6 bases). The CDR3 is made up of 13 amino acids. Germline values: CDR1 LNHDA, CDR2 SQIVND (reference sequence). V was clipped by 6 bases and J by 2 bases, with 9 bases between them. CDR3 in amino acids: CASSGRDTDTQYF. The CDR3, as DNA: TGTGCCAGTAGCGGGAGAGACACAGATACGCAGTATTTT. The whole variable domain, remainder taken from reference TRBV19 and TRBJ2-3, is DGGITQSPKYLFRKEGQNVTLSCEQNLNHDAMYWYRQDPGQGLRLIYYSQIVNDFQKGDIAEGYSVSREKKESFPLTVTSAQKNPTAFYLCASSGRDTDTQYFGPGTRLTVL.

This clone was observed once. This chain connects TRBV6-1 to TRBJ2-7; maybe TRBD1 (6 bases). Looked up from germline, CDR1 is MNHNS and CDR2 is SASEGT. V lost 6 bases and J lost 6, with 12 bases in between. CDR3 length equals 12 residues. CDR3 sequence reads: CASSPGQTEQYF. In DNA, the CDR3 is TGTGCCAGCAGCCCAGGACAGACCGAGCAGTACTTC.

This chain links TRBV4-1 with TRBJ2-1, with 7 nucleotides matching TRBD2. The CDR3 contains 18 residues. J was trimmed by 0 bases and V by 4 bases; bases with no gene match: 12. Germline lookup yields CDR1 MGHRA and CDR2 YSYEKL. The CDR3 protein is CASSPQTSLTSSYNEQFF. CDR3 in DNA: TGCGCCAGCAGCCCTCAGACTAGCTTGACGAGCTCCTACAATGAGCAGTTCTTC.

J is TRBJ2-1 and V is TRBV7-6; D is perhaps TRBD1 (5 bases). V was clipped by 5 bases and J by 7 bases, with 12 bases between them. This CDR3 is 13 amino acids long. Germline V lookup: CDR1 SGHVS, CDR2 FNYEAQ. The CDR3 spells CASSGPRVNEQFF. CDR3 in DNA: TGTGCCAGCAGCGGCCCCAGGGTGAATGAGCAGTTCTTC.

V gene TRBV30 combines with J gene TRBJ2-3, with D tentatively TRBD2 (6 bases). Per the germline V gene, CDR1 is GTSNPN and CDR2 is SVGIG (reference sequence). CDR3 size: 15 residues. With 5 bases removed from V and 2 bases from J, the gap between germline ends came to 17 bases. The CDR3 bases are TGTGCCTGGGGGGATGTGCGGGGACTCACAGATACGCAGTATTTT. Its protein is CAWGDVRGLTDTQYF.

The chain is built from TRBV9 and TRBJ2-1, with 10 bases aligning to TRBD1. In germline, CDR1 is SGDLS, CDR2 YYNGEE. Trimming at V came to 5 bases and at J to 7 bases, leaving 12 bases not matched to a gene. The CDR3 is 16 residues long. CDR3 DNA: TGTGCCAGCAGTTTCGTTGACAGGGGGCCGGTTAATGAGCAGTTCTTC. Its protein is CASSFVDRGPVNEQFF. Looking up the rest from reference TRBV9 and TRBJ2-1 gives the full variable domain: DSGVTQTPKHLITATGQRVTLRCSPRSGDLSVYWYQQSLDQGLQFLIQYYNGEERAKGNILERFSAQQFPDLHSELNLSSLELGDSALYFCASSFVDRGPVNEQFFGPGTRLTVL.

V and J are TRBV5-6 and TRBJ2-3; tentatively, D is TRBD2 (7 bases). The V gene lost 4 bases and the J gene lost 3 bases, with 12 bases spanning the gap. CDR1 SGHDT and CDR2 YYEEEE come from the germline V gene. CDR3 length equals 14 residues. This chain's CDR3 is CASSRRGGTDTQYF. As DNA, the CDR3 is TGTGCCAGCAGCCGTAGGGGGGGGACAGATACGCAGTATTTT. The variable domain in full, completed from reference TRBV5-6 and TRBJ2-3, reads DAGVTQSPTHLIKTRGQQVTLRCSPKSGHDTVSWYQQALGQGPQFIFQYYEEEERQRGNFPDRFSGHQFPNYSSELNVNALLLGDSALYLCASSRRGGTDTQYFGPGTRLTVL.

In this sample, this clone turned up a few times. Compared with germline, one end of the junction differs, possibly owing to a read error. DNA for the CDR3: TGTGCCAGCAGCCAAGAAAGCGGGAGCTCCTACGAGCAGTACTTC. It specifies CASSQESGSSYEQYF. The rearrangement links TRBV4-1 to TRBJ2-7; 8 bases fit TRBD2. The CDR3 runs to 15 residues. Germline assignment: CDR1 MGHRA and CDR2 YSYEKL.

The genes are TRBV30 and TRBJ2-5; no firm D call. Germline V CDR1 and CDR2: GTSNPN, SVGIG (reference sequence). Trimming shortened V by 4 bases and J by 4 bases, and 7 bases separated the two germline ends. This CDR3 has 11 amino acids. As DNA, the CDR3 is TGTGCCTGGAAGAGGTTAGAGACCCAGTACTTC. Translation: CAWKRLETQYF.

The rearrangement joins TRBV25-1 to TRBJ2-1; weak D call: TRBD1 (6 bases). CDR1 is MGHDK and CDR2 is SYGVNS in the germline V gene. The CDR3 length is 15 residues. The ends were cut back, 5 bases at V and 7 bases at J, with 18 bases in the middle. The chain's CDR3 is CASSLPGHAGNEQFF. The CDR3 DNA sequence: TGTGCCAGCAGTCTTCCGGGACACGCCGGGAATGAGCAGTTCTTC.

The V and J genes are TRBV2 and TRBJ2-3, with TRBD2 identical over 13 bases. Germline assignment: CDR1 SNHLY and CDR2 FYNNEI. The CDR3 length is 15 residues. Unmatched junction bases numbered 7, after V lost 6 bases and J lost 7 bases. CDR3 sequence (DNA): TGTGCCAGCAGCGGACTAGCGGGAGTCATGAATACGCAGTATTTT. Translation gives CASSGLAGVMNTQYF. The full variable domain, with the rest looked up from reference TRBV2 and TRBJ2-3, is EPEVTQTPSHQVTQMGQEVILRCVPISNHLYFYWYRQILGQKVEFLVSFYNNEISEKSEIFDDQFSVERPDGSNFTLKIRSTKLEDSAMYFCASSGLAGVMNTQYFGPGTRLTVL.

V usage is TRBV2 and J usage is TRBJ1-6; 10 bases fit TRBD1. V lost 6 bases to trimming and J lost 9 bases; unmatched junction nucleotides: 8. CDR3 length equals 15 residues. Germline V CDR1 and CDR2: SNHLY, FYNNEI. The DNA of the CDR3 is TGTGCCAGCAGCGAGGGACAGGGGCGTCGTTCACCCCTCCACTTT. Amino acid sequence: CASSEGQGRRSPLHF.

This rearrangement joins TRBV7-6 to TRBJ2-7, with D tentatively TRBD2 (6 bases). The V and J ends lost 4 bases and 7 bases respectively, with 26 bases between them. Per the germline V gene, CDR1 is SGHVS and CDR2 is FNYEAQ. The CDR3 contains 17 residues. The CDR3 spells CASSSPLGLGGQKEQYF. The CDR3 DNA reads as TGTGCCAGCAGCTCACCCCTGGGTTTGGGAGGTCAGAAAGAGCAGTACTTC. The full variable domain, rest sourced from reference TRBV7-6 and TRBJ2-7, is GAGVSQSPRYKVTKRGQDVALRCDPISGHVSLYWYRQALGQGPEFLTYFNYEAQQDKSGLPNDRFSAERPEGSISTLTIQRTEQRDSAMYRCASSSPLGLGGQKEQYFGPGTRLTVT.

The gene calls are TRBV9 and TRBJ2-1; 9 bases are shared with TRBD2. There are 17 residues in the CDR3. Germline CDR1 SGDLS, CDR2 YYNGEE. Germline trimming cut 2 bases from V and 4 bases from J; bases unmatched to any gene: 10. The CDR3 region is CASSVRGQAGGYNEQFF. For the CDR3, the DNA is TGTGCCAGCAGCGTTAGGGGGCAAGCGGGAGGTTACAATGAGCAGTTCTTC.

This sequence joins TRBV4-1 and TRBJ2-3; possible D gene TRBD1, 6 bases. V shed 1 base and J shed 1 base, with 15 bases lying between them. The CDR3 has 17 residues. CDR1 is MGHRA, CDR2 YSYEKL, per germline. CDR3 in DNA: TGCGCCAGCAGCCAAGGAATGGGGGCATTTGGCACAGATACGCAGTATTTT. This sequence encodes CASSQGMGAFGTDTQYF.